This paragraph covers one T cell receptor (beta chain) sequence. The antigen is undetermined. The data were taken from a study of blood T cells in healthy people across ages. Findings and caveats of the study: Across the age range, TCR beta diversity per million T cells fell in a roughly linear way.

The CDR3 sequence is 15 residues long. From germline, CDR1 is MNHNY and CDR2 SVGAGI (reference sequence). A second roughly 7 to 11 cycle PCR used barcoded and J-beta primers. TCRdb independently ran MiXCR on the 5' RACE reads; one entry per CDR3 protein. The repertoire holds 800,000 to 1,300,000 distinct CDR3 sequences, with almost 25% as singletons. These data were also filed under a second study, of T cells of mothers and their children. From that study: A few healthy Caucasian mothers and their six children were the donors.

The chain couples TRBV6-6 to TRBJ2-5, with 11 bases that match TRBD2. Gene TRBJ2-1 matches the end of the DNA better, so the J call may be wrong. This TCR was sampled from a girl aged 2 to 10 in good health. Source material: blood. The CDR3 bases are TGTGCCAGCAGTTACTCGGCTAGCGGGGGGACTGAGCAGTTCTTC. This codes for CASSYSASGGTEQFF.